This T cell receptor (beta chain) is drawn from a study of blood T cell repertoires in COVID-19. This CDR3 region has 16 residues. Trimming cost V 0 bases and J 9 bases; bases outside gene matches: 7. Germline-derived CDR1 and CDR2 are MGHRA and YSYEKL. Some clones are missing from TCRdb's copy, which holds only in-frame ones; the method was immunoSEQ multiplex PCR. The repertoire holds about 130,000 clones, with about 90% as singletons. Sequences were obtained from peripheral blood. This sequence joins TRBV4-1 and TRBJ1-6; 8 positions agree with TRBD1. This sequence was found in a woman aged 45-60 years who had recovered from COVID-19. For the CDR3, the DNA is TGCGCCAGCAGCCAAGATCCAGGGGGCAGGATTTCACCCCTCCACTTT. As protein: CASSQDPGGRISPLHF.